Listed below are T cell receptor beta chains from one sample, sequenced in a study of cytomegalovirus exposure and HLA in healthy donors. Assay: immunoSEQ multiplex PCR; the TCRdb copy retains only in-frame clones and omits some. The sample records 170,000 or so clones, 80% being singletons. The source material was PBMCs. Every receptor here comes from a boy under 18 in good health and CMV-seronegative. The conserved cysteine and the conserved F or W are not part of the CDR3 here. The D gene is left open where the match is weak.

V	D	J	CDR3
TRBV13	TRBD1	TRBJ2-7	ASSLAQGLNNYEQY
TRBV19	.	TRBJ1-1	ASSEAMNTEAF
TRBV5-5	.	TRBJ1-1	ASSLSGVNTEAF
TRBV7-9	.	TRBJ1-1	ASSQNTMNTEAF
TRBV5-1	TRBD1	TRBJ1-2	ASRPTGGSNHGYT
TRBV11-3	TRBD1	TRBJ2-7	ASSLDYSPGQGSYEQY
TRBV7-6	.	TRBJ1-3	ASSLSLGDLRNTIY
TRBV7-9	.	TRBJ1-3	ASSLGGGYSGNTIY
TRBV7-6	.	TRBJ2-3	ASSLGSSTDTQY
TRBV6-4	TRBD1	TRBJ1-2	ASSDLTGDGYT
TRBV21-1	.	TRBJ2-5	ASSRYQISASGPQETQY
TRBV5-6	TRBD1	TRBJ1-5	ASSLGQGLVRNQPQH
TRBV9	.	TRBJ1-2	ASSVDSENYGYT
TRBV6-6	.	TRBJ2-7	ASSYSRDSLPYEQY
TRBV19	TRBD1	TRBJ2-7	ASSIGTGTYEQY
TRBV5-5	.	TRBJ1-2	ASSLAGTGYT
TRBV7-8	.	TRBJ1-1	ASSLVGPSGVNTEAF
TRBV5-8	TRBD1	TRBJ2-7	ASSPGTGRSYEQY
TRBV25-1	.	TRBJ1-1	ASSEDSTTEAF
TRBV11-3	.	TRBJ2-6	ASSFGRGSGANVLT
TRBV19	.	TRBJ2-5	ASSILSTRGETQY
TRBV6-1	.	TRBJ1-6	ASSEDDTRNSPLH
TRBV7-8	.	TRBJ1-3	ASSWSSGNTIY
TRBV6-1	TRBD1	TRBJ2-7	ASRPGQSPYEQY
TRBV10-3	.	TRBJ1-5	AISGGGKYSNQLQH
TRBV27	.	TRBJ1-1	ASSFRGTEAF
TRBV5-4	.	TRBJ2-1	ASSSTYNEQF
TRBV5-8	TRBD1	TRBJ2-7	GGDRGRLAGPYEQY
TRBV7-6	TRBD1	TRBJ1-1	ASSRQGVNTEAF
TRBV19	TRBD1	TRBJ1-2	ASSIGRTGSGYT
TRBV27	TRBD1	TRBJ1-2	ASKGTGDRRYGYT
TRBV5-1	.	TRBJ2-1	ASSSAGADDEQF
TRBV13	.	TRBJ2-2	ASSFYQRDYTGELF
TRBV12-2	.	TRBJ2-7	ASRSPELGEQY